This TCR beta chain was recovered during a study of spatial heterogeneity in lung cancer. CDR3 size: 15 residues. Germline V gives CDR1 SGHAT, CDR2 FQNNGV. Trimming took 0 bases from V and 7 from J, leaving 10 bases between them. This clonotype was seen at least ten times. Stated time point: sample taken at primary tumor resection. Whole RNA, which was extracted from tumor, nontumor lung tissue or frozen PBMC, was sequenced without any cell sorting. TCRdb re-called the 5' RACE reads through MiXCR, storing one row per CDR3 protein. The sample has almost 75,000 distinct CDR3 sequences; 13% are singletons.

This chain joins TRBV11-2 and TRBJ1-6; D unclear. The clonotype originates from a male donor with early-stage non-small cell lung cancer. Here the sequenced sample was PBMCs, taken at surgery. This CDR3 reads CASSLDGGYNSPLHF. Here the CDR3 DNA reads TGTGCCAGCAGCTTAGATGGTGGATACAATTCACCCCTCCACTTT. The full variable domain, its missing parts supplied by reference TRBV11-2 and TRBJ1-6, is EAGVAQSPRYKIIEKRQSVAFWCNPISGHATLYWYQQILGQGPKLLIQFQNNGVVDDSQLPKDRFSAERLKGVDSTLKIQPAKLEDSAVYLCASSLDGGYNSPLHFGNGTRLTVT.